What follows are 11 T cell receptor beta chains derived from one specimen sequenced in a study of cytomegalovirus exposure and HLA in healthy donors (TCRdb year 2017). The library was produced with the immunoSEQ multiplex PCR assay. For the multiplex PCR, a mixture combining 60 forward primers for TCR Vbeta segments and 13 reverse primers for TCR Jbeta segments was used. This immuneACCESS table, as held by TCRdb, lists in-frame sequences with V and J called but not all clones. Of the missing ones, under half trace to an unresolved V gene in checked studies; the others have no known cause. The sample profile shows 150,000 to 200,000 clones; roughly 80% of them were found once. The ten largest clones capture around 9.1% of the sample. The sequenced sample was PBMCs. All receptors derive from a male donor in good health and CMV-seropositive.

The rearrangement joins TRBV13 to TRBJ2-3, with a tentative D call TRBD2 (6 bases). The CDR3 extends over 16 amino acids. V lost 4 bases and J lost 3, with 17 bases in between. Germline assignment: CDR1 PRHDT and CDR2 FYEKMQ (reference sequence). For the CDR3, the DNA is TGTGCCAGCAGCTCCGATTGGAGGGGCGGAACAGATACGCAGTATTTT. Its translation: CASSSDWRGGTDTQYF.

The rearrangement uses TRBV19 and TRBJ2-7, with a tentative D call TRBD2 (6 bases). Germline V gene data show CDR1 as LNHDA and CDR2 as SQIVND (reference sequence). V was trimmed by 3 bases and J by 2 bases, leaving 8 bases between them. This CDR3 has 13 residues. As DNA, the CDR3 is TGTGCCAGTAGTATCGGGACTCCCTACGAGCAGTACTTC. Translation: CASSIGTPYEQYF. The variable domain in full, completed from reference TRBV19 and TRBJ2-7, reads DGGITQSPKYLFRKEGQNVTLSCEQNLNHDAMYWYRQDPGQGLRLIYYSQIVNDFQKGDIAEGYSVSREKKESFPLTVTSAQKNPTAFYLCASSIGTPYEQYFGPGTRLTVT.

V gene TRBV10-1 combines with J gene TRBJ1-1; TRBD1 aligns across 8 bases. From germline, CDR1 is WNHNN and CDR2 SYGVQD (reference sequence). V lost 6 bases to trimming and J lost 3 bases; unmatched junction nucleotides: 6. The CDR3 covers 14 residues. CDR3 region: CASRPGQADTEAFF. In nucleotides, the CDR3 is TGCGCCAGCAGGCCGGGACAGGCAGACACTGAAGCTTTCTTT.

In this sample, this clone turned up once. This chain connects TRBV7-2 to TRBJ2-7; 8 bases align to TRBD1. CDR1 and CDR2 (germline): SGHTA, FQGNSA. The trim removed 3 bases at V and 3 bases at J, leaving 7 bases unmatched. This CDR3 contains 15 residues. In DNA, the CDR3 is TGTGCCAGCAGCTTCTCTACCGACAGGGGCTACGAGCAGTACTTC. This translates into CASSFSTDRGYEQYF.

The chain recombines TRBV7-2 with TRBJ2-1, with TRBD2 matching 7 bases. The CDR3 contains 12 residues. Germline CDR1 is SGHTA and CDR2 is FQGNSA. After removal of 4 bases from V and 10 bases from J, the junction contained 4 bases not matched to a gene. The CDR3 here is CASSWGGEEQFF. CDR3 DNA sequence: TGTGCCAGCAGCTGGGGGGGGGAGGAGCAGTTCTTC.

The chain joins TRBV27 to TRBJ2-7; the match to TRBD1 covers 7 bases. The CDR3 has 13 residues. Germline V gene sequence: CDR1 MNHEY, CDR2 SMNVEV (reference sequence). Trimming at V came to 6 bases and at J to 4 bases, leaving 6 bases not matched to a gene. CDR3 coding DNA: TGTGCCAGCAGCCCCCGACAGGGTTACGAGCAGTACTTC. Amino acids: CASSPRQGYEQYF.

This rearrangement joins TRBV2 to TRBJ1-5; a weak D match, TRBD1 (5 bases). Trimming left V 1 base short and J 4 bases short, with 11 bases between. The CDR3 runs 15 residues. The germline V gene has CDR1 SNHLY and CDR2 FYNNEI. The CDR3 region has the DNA TGTGCCAGCAGTGAAGTGACTCGGACAAATCAGCCCCAGCATTTT. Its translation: CASSEVTRTNQPQHF.

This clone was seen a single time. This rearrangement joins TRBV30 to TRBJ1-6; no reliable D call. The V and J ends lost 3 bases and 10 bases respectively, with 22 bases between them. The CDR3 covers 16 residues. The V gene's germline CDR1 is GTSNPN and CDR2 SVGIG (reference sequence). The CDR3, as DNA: TGTGCCTGGAGCTCCAGTCCCGTGGGTCTGAGGTCACCCCTCCACTTT. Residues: CAWSSSPVGLRSPLHF.

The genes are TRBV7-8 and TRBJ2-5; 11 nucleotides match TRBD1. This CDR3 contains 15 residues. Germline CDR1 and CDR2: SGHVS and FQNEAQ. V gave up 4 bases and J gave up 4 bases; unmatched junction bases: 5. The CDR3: CASSSGQGGRETQYF. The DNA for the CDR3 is TGTGCCAGCAGCTCGGGACAGGGGGGACGAGAGACCCAGTACTTC.

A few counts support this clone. CDR3 DNA sequence: TGTGCCAGCAGCCCCTTCTCAGGGGCTGGCTACACCTTC. Its protein product is CASSPFSGAGYTF. The V gene is TRBV11-2, the J gene TRBJ1-2, with a possible D match to TRBD1 (6 bases). Looked up from germline, CDR1 is SGHAT and CDR2 is FQNNGV. The germline V and J ends were trimmed by 5 bases and 7 bases, with 14 bases remaining between them. The CDR3 extends over 13 amino acids.

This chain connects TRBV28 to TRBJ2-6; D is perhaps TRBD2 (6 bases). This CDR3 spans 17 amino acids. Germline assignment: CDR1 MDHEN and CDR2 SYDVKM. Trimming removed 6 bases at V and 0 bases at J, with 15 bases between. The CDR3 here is CASRSPEGSSGANVLTF. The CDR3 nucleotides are TGTGCCAGCAGATCTCCGGAGGGAAGCTCTGGGGCCAACGTCCTGACTTTC.